These T cell receptor beta chains were read from a single sample in a study of persistence of HIV-infected CD4 T cells. Which antigens these TCRs recognize remains unknown. Profiling relied on immunoSEQ multiplex PCR, and the TCRdb table lists in-frame clones only, not all of them. The top ten hold 2.5% to 3.5% of the sample, which has some 48,000 clones, over 70% seen once. The sample consisted of CD4+ T cells sorted from PBMCs after 18-hour stimulation, taken from a patient who received antiretroviral therapy. All receptors derive from an adult man with HIV who was CMV-seropositive. Both conserved end residues are part of each CDR3.

J gene	V gene	CDR3 length	CDR3 protein
TRBJ2-1	TRBV30	15	CAWRTSGSPYNEQFF
TRBJ2-1	TRBV15	15	CATARGQGTNNEQFF
TRBJ2-7	TRBV5-1	15	CASSFGTGGPYEQYF
TRBJ2-5	TRBV5-4	15	CASSITGTGRETQYF
TRBJ1-1	TRBV10-3	16	CAISESGGALGTEAFF
TRBJ2-4	TRBV6-2/TRBV6-3	16	CASSPDRPLAKNIQYF
TRBJ1-5	TRBV7-9	12	CASTEGDQPQHF
TRBJ1-2	TRBV10-2	13	CASSETKTGGYTF
TRBJ1-2	TRBV3-1/TRBV3-2	12	CASSQVNIGYTF
TRBJ2-2	TRBV18	13	CASSPRDTGELFF
TRBJ1-3	TRBV6-5	15	CASSTSDVPGNTIYF
TRBJ1-5	TRBV19	16	CASWDRDRGSNQPQHF